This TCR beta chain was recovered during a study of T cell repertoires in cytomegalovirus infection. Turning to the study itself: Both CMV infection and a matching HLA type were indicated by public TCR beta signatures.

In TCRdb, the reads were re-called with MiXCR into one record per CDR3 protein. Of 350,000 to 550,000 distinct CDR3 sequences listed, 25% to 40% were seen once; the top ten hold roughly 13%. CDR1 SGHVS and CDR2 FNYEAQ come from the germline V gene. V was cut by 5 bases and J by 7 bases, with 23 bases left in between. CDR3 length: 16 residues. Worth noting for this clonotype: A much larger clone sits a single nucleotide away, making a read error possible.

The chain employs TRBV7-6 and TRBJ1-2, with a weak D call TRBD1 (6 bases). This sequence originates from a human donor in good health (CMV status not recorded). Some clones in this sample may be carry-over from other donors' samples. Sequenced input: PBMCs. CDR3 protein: CASSLNPTGAECGYTF. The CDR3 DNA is TGTGCCAGCAGCCTCAATCCGACAGGCGCCGAGTGTGGCTACACCTTC.